This entry lists 15 T cell receptor beta chains sequenced from one sample in a study of blood T cell repertoires in COVID-19. Clones were sequenced by immunoSEQ multiplex PCR, and TCRdb holds only the in-frame ones, with some missing. The sample includes some 200,000 clones, about 87% seen only once; the top ten take over 0.7%. Sequenced: peripheral blood. The origin of the receptors is a woman younger than 30 who had recovered from COVID-19.

V is TRBV4-1 and J is TRBJ1-6; D is unclear. The CDR3 is 17 residues long. Per the germline V gene, CDR1 is MGHRA and CDR2 is YSYEKL. Trimming pared 0 bases from V and 0 bases from J, leaving 9 bases between. This CDR3 reads CASSQDDGSSYNSPLHF. CDR3 coding DNA: TGCGCCAGCAGCCAAGATGACGGGAGCTCCTATAATTCACCCCTCCACTTT.

The chain carries TRBV7-3 and TRBJ1-1, with 8 bases matching TRBD1. Germline V CDR1 and CDR2: SGHTA, FQGTGA. The CDR3 consists of 14 residues. The V and J ends lost 5 bases and 5 bases, in that order; junction bases with no gene match: 7. The CDR3 sequence: CASSPLTGATEAFF. The CDR3, as DNA: TGTGCCAGCAGCCCACTGACAGGGGCGACTGAAGCTTTCTTT.

J is TRBJ2-7 and V is TRBV5-8; 7 bases fit TRBD1. The CDR3 consists of 13 residues. J lost 6 bases, V lost 2 bases, and 5 bases had no gene match. Germline values: CDR1 SGHTS, CDR2 YDEGEE. CDR3 protein: CASSLGQVAEQYV. The CDR3 DNA sequence: TGTGCCAGCAGCTTAGGACAGGTTGCCGAGCAGTACGTC.

This rearrangement joins TRBV18 to TRBJ1-1, with D possibly being TRBD1 (6 bases). V lost 8 bases and J 5 bases, leaving 18 bases between the germline ends. Germline V gene lookup returns CDR1 KGHSH and CDR2 LQKENI. This CDR3 comprises 14 residues. The CDR3 region is CASREQGLRTEAFF. CDR3 sequence (DNA): TGTGCCAGCCGTGAACAGGGTCTACGAACTGAAGCTTTCTTT. Filled out from reference TRBV18 and TRBJ1-1, the complete variable domain reads NAGVMQNPRHLVRRRGQEARLRCSPMKGHSHVYWYRQLPEEGLKFMVYLQKENIIDESGMPKERFSAEFPKEGPSILRIQQVVRGDSAAYFCASREQGLRTEAFFGQGTRLTVV.

This clone was found once. The chain has TRBV27 and TRBJ1-3, with a weak D call TRBD1 (6 bases). The CDR3 length is 15 residues. V lost 5 bases, J lost 0 bases, and 11 bases lay in between. Germline V CDR1 and CDR2: MNHEY, SMNVEV (reference sequence). CDR3 region: CASSLDSNSGNTIYF. In DNA, the CDR3 is TGTGCCAGCAGTCTGGACAGTAACTCTGGAAACACCATATATTTT.

The chain uses TRBV19 and TRBJ2-3, with 11 bases aligning to TRBD2. Trimming cost V 5 bases and J 6 bases; bases outside gene matches: 10. From germline, CDR1 is LNHDA and CDR2 SQIVND (reference sequence). The CDR3 runs to 16 residues. The DNA of the CDR3 is TGTGCCAGTAGTGGGACTAGCGGAGCCCTTTTTGATACGCAGTATTTT. Residues: CASSGTSGALFDTQYF.

The gene calls are TRBV10-1 and TRBJ1-3, with 9 bases identical to TRBD1. CDR1 is WNHNN, CDR2 SYGVQD, per germline (reference sequence). The CDR3 totals 14 residues. Trimming removed 4 bases from V and 7 bases from J; junction bases left unmatched: 5. CDR3 loop: CASSAGTGRNTIYF. The CDR3 DNA reads as TGCGCCAGCAGTGCGGGGACAGGGAGGAACACCATATATTTT.

The chain recombines TRBV19 with TRBJ1-2, with D perhaps TRBD1 (5 bases). The length of the CDR3 is 14 residues. Germline lookup yields CDR1 LNHDA and CDR2 SQIVND (reference sequence). The germline V and J ends were trimmed by 3 bases and 3 bases, with 11 bases remaining between them. CDR3 sequence: CASSIGQTDYGYTF. CDR3 sequence (DNA): TGTGCCAGTAGTATTGGGCAGACAGACTATGGCTACACCTTC.

The chain couples TRBV4-3 to TRBJ2-5, with TRBD1 matching over 7 bases. The CDR3 is 16 amino acids. CDR1 is LGHNA and CDR2 is YSLEER in the germline V gene. Losses at the gene ends were 0 bases for V and 3 bases for J; bases not matched to a gene: 7. The CDR3 coding sequence is TGCGCCAGCAGCCAAGACACCGAGACAGGGAAAGAGACCCAGTACTTC. Its protein is CASSQDTETGKETQYF.

This rearrangement joins TRBV11-2 to TRBJ2-1; TRBD2 aligns across 10 bases. Unmatched junction bases numbered 16, after V lost 7 bases and J lost 1 base. The V gene's germline CDR1 is SGHAT and CDR2 FQNNGV. This CDR3 is built from 19 residues. Here the CDR3 DNA reads TGTGCCAGCACCCAGGGGGGGCTAGCGGGGGCCTCTTCCTACAATGAGCAGTTCTTC. It translates to CASTQGGLAGASSYNEQFF.

As concerns this clone: It may be a read error: a sequence one base away is much more abundant. The chain recombines TRBV9 with TRBJ2-3, with 8 bases aligning to TRBD2. Per the germline V gene, CDR1 is SGDLS and CDR2 is YYNGEE. The CDR3 is 16 amino acids. In DNA form, the CDR3 reads TGTGCCAGCGGCGTAGTAGCAGCGGGAGCTGTGGATACGCAGTATTTT. Translation gives CASGVVAAGAVDTQYF.

The chain recombines TRBV15 with TRBJ2-7; 12 bases map to TRBD1. The junction had 10 bases not matched to a gene; V was cut back by 0 bases and J by 4 bases. The CDR3 has 18 residues. Per germline, CDR1 LNHNV and CDR2 YYDKDF (reference sequence). CDR3: CATSRDWGQGANRYEQYF. DNA of the CDR3: TGTGCCACCAGCAGAGATTGGGGACAGGGGGCGAACCGGTACGAGCAGTACTTC.

V and J are TRBV4-2 and TRBJ2-1; D is unresolved. The CDR3 is 15 amino acids. Trimming left V 4 bases short and J 5 bases short, with 15 bases between. Germline CDR1 and CDR2: LGHNA and YNFKEQ. The CDR3 sequence is CASSPGGIANNEQFF. The CDR3 DNA reads as TGTGCCAGCAGCCCTGGCGGTATCGCCAACAATGAGCAGTTCTTC.

The chain uses TRBV5-1 and TRBJ1-1; TRBD1 might be the D (5 bases). The germline CDR1 and CDR2 sequences are SGHRS and YFSETQ. The CDR3 covers 13 residues. V lost 5 bases, J lost 5 bases, and 13 bases lay in between. The CDR3 DNA reads as TGCGCCAGCAGTACAGGAGCCCAAACTGAAGCTTTCTTT. Its translation: CASSTGAQTEAFF.

This chain links TRBV7-9 with TRBJ1-2; D call uncertain. Germline loops: CDR1 SEHNR, CDR2 FQNEAQ (reference sequence). This CDR3 region has 13 residues. V lost 6 bases to trimming and J lost 8 bases, with 16 bases between them. The DNA for the CDR3 is TGTGCCAGCAGGGCAGAGGACGGGAAAGGCTACACCTTC. Protein sequence: CASRAEDGKGYTF.